Presented here are 10 T cell receptor beta chains from one specimen sequenced in a study of blood T cell repertoires in COVID-19. TCRdb's table, derived via immunoSEQ multiplex PCR, lists solely in-frame clones and lacks some. The data hold under 300,000 clones, with more than 65% observed a single time. Source material: peripheral blood. Receptors originate from a woman in her 40s who had recovered from COVID-19.

This clone was detected a few times. The chain recombines TRBV6-2 or TRBV6-3 with TRBJ1-2, with a possible D match to TRBD1 (6 bases). V lost 4 bases to trimming and J lost 6 bases, with 12 bases between them. The CDR3 consists of 13 residues. The germline V gene encodes CDR1 MNHEY and CDR2 SVGEGT. DNA of the CDR3: TGTGCCAGCAGTTCAAACAGGGCGGATGGCTACACCTTC. Amino acids: CASSSNRADGYTF.

The CDR3 DNA follows: TGTGCCAGCAGTGGGACCGGGACTTTAACCGGGGAGCTGTTTTTT. The encoded protein is CASSGTGTLTGELFF. V usage is TRBV25-1 and J usage is TRBJ2-2, with D tentatively TRBD2 (6 bases). CDR1 and CDR2 from the germline V gene are MGHDK and SYGVNS. The CDR3 runs to 15 residues. Trimming stripped 4 bases from V and 5 bases from J, with 14 bases between. Based on the CDR3 plus reference TRBV25-1 and TRBJ2-2, the full variable domain is EADIYQTPRYLVIGTGKKITLECSQTMGHDKMYWYQQDPGMELHLIHYSYGVNSTEKGDLSSESTVSRIRTEHFPLTLESARPSHTSQYLCASSGTGTLTGELFFGEGSRLTVL.

The V and J genes are TRBV10-1 and TRBJ1-2; 7 bases map to TRBD1. Trimming at V came to 3 bases and at J to 2 bases, leaving 15 bases not matched to a gene. The CDR3 totals 18 residues. From germline, CDR1 is WNHNN and CDR2 SYGVQD (reference sequence). DNA for the CDR3: TGCGCCAGCAGTGAACAGTCCCCCCACGGGACAGTGAACTATGGCTACACCTTC. Its protein product is CASSEQSPHGTVNYGYTF.

The rearrangement uses TRBV10-3 and TRBJ2-7; TRBD1 agrees at 11 bases. Trimming at V came to 2 bases and at J to 5 bases, leaving 5 bases not matched to a gene. CDR3 length equals 15 residues. Germline loops: CDR1 ENHRY, CDR2 SYGVKD. CDR3 region: CAISELRDRGDEQYF. CDR3 nucleotide sequence: TGTGCCATCAGTGAGCTGCGGGACAGGGGGGACGAGCAGTACTTC.

The CDR3 protein is CASSPDRYDSYEQYF. CDR3 nucleotides: TGTGCCAGCAGCCCGGACAGATATGACTCCTACGAGCAGTACTTC. The chain joins TRBV5-4 to TRBJ2-7, with D possibly TRBD1 on 6 matching bases. Germline CDR1 SGHNT, CDR2 YYREEE (reference sequence). CDR3 length: 15 amino acids. Trimming took 4 bases from V and 0 from J, leaving 14 bases between them.

This chain connects TRBV28 to TRBJ2-3; 7 positions match TRBD2. After removal of 5 bases from V and 0 bases from J, the junction contained 8 bases not matched to a gene. Germline CDR1 and CDR2: MDHEN and SYDVKM. This CDR3 is 16 amino acids long. The CDR3 spells CASSAPGGSSTDTQYF. CDR3 nucleotides: TGTGCCAGCAGTGCCCCCGGGGGGTCTAGCACAGATACGCAGTATTTT.

The rearrangement uses TRBV7-2 and TRBJ2-2, with D tentatively TRBD2 (6 bases). The germline V gene encodes CDR1 SGHTA and CDR2 FQGNSA. The V and J ends lost 4 bases and 5 bases respectively, with 14 bases between them. The CDR3 runs to 15 residues. The CDR3 DNA reads TGTGCCAGCAGCTCGAACCAGGCGGGGACCGGGGAGCTGTTTTTT. Translation gives CASSSNQAGTGELFF.

This chain joins TRBV5-1 and TRBJ1-1; D uncertain. Trimming removed 1 base from V and 0 bases from J, with 10 bases in between. This CDR3 is built from 15 residues. Germline V gene data show CDR1 as SGHRS and CDR2 as YFSETQ. CDR3 DNA: TGCGCCAGCAGCTTGTCGGGGTTGTTGAACACTGAAGCTTTCTTT. Translation: CASSLSGLLNTEAFF.

V is TRBV25-1 and J is TRBJ2-1; D may be TRBD2 (6 bases). This CDR3 is 16 amino acids long. Germline loops: CDR1 MGHDK, CDR2 SYGVNS. The V and J ends lost 4 bases and 4 bases respectively, with 17 bases between them. CDR3: CASSVSGGAWYNEQFF. The DNA of the CDR3 is TGTGCCAGCAGTGTTTCTGGAGGGGCCTGGTACAATGAGCAGTTCTTC.

Comments on this clone: Other DNA sequences of this sample code for an identical CDR3. This sequence joins TRBV7-2 and TRBJ2-5; the match to TRBD2 covers 12 bases. Germline assignment: CDR1 SGHTA and CDR2 FQGNSA. The CDR3 consists of 16 residues. The trim removed 5 bases at V and 2 bases at J, leaving 6 bases unmatched. The CDR3 DNA is TGTGCCAGCAGCACATCTAGCGGGGGGGCACAAGAGACCCAGTACTTC. Its translation: CASSTSSGGAQETQYF.